The rows below give T cell receptor beta chains drawn from one sample of a study of regulatory T cells in long-lasting Graves disease. TCRdb re-called the multiplex PCR reads through MiXCR, storing one row per CDR3 protein. This table holds a few hundred thousand distinct CDR3 sequences, 20% to 30% found once. Specimen: peripheral blood mononuclear cells (PBMCs), collected when the disease was refractory, from a patient treated with antithyroid drugs. The source is a female donor with Graves disease. CDR3s include the opening cysteine and the closing phenylalanine or tryptophan. Each record gives: J gene, D gene, clone size, V gene, CDR3 protein, CDR3 DNA. A D gene is named only where the DNA matches it firmly. Some rows have no size entry. The others give once, few or many, or a class for an expanded clone.

TRBJ2-4 | TRBD1 | NA | TRBV27 | CVSRDRGRNIQYF | TGTGTCAGCAGGGACAGGGGGCGAAACATTCAGTACTTC
TRBJ1-5 | TRBD1 | many | TRBV20-1 | CSAQRGQSNQPQHF | TGCAGTGCTCAGAGGGGACAGAGCAATCAGCCCCAGCATTTT
TRBJ2-3 | TRBD2 | NA | TRBV12-3/TRBV12-4 | CASSRGTSGRFTDTQYF | TGTGCCAGCAGTCGAGGGACTAGCGGGAGGTTCACAGATACGCAGTATTTT
TRBJ2-6 | NA | few | TRBV6-1 | CASSTEDPGANVLTF | TGTGCCAGCAGTACCGAAGACCCTGGGGCCAACGTCCTGACTTTC
TRBJ2-7 | NA | NA | TRBV11-2 | CASSPLGRGEQYF | TGTGCCAGCAGCCCTCTGGGCAGGGGTGAGCAGTACTTC
TRBJ1-5 | NA | many | TRBV6-5 | CASSYLADQPQHF | TGTGCCAGCAGTTACTTGGCAGACCAGCCCCAGCATTTT
TRBJ1-3 | TRBD1 | few | TRBV28 | CASISTGRGGNTIYF | TGTGCCAGCATATCGACAGGGAGAGGAGGAAACACCATATATTTT
TRBJ1-2 | NA | NA | TRBV20-1 | CSARDSLKGSYGYTF | TGCAGTGCTAGAGATTCACTAAAAGGTTCCTATGGCTACACCTTC
TRBJ2-7 | NA | NA | TRBV27 | CASSQYRTRASYEQYF | TGTGCCAGCAGCCAGTACAGGACAAGAGCATCCTACGAGCAGTACTTC
TRBJ2-2 | NA | many | TRBV7-8 | CASSFAGTPWNTGELFF | TGTGCCAGCAGCTTCGCCGGGACTCCATGGAACACCGGGGAGCTGTTTTTT
TRBJ1-5 | TRBD1 | NA | TRBV25-1 | CASGPAGTDNQPQHF | TGTGCCAGCGGCCCGGCCGGGACAGACAATCAGCCCCAGCATTTT
TRBJ1-1 | NA | few | TRBV7-2 | CASSRVTEAFF | TGTGCCAGCAGCAGGGTCACTGAAGCTTTCTTT
TRBJ2-7 | NA | NA | TRBV19 | CASSVGGNEQYF | TGTGCCAGTAGCGTAGGAGGGAACGAGCAGTACTTC
TRBJ2-1 | NA | once | TRBV6-1 | CASSQRRRGQPYNEQFF | TGTGCCAGCAGCCAGAGGAGAAGGGGTCAGCCCTACAATGAGCAGTTCTTC
TRBJ2-7 | NA | NA | TRBV25-1 | CASSRSGATSYEQYF | TGTGCCAGCAGCCGCTCTGGAGCGACGTCCTACGAGCAGTACTTC
TRBJ2-1 | TRBD1 | NA | TRBV7-9 | CASRPGQGVSYNEQFF | TGTGCCAGCAGACCAGGACAGGGTGTCTCCTACAATGAGCAGTTCTTC
TRBJ2-7 | TRBD2 | many | TRBV11-1 | CASSLEAAGVLGEQYF | TGTGCCAGCAGCTTAGAGGCAGCGGGAGTGCTGGGCGAGCAGTACTTC
TRBJ2-1 | NA | many | TRBV20-1 | CSARELSSYNEQFF | TGCAGTGCTAGAGAGCTGAGCTCCTACAATGAGCAGTTCTTC
TRBJ2-7 | TRBD1 | few | TRBV30 | CAWSVGRGQNEQYF | TGTGCCTGGAGTGTAGGCAGGGGGCAAAACGAGCAGTACTTC
TRBJ1-1 | NA | NA | TRBV20-1 | CSAGQTNTEAFF | TGCAGTGCTGGACAGACGAACACTGAAGCTTTCTTT
TRBJ2-5 | NA | many | TRBV20-1 | CSATPRAPTPQETQYF | TGCAGTGCTACTCCTCGGGCGCCTACCCCTCAAGAGACCCAGTACTTC
TRBJ2-2 | TRBD2 | few | TRBV12-3/TRBV12-4 | CASSHPGLAGANTGELFF | TGTGCCAGCAGTCACCCGGGACTAGCGGGGGCGAACACCGGGGAGCTGTTTTTT
TRBJ1-2 | TRBD1 | many | TRBV6-1 | CASSPQGTTNYGYTF | TGTGCCAGCAGTCCACAGGGGACTACTAACTATGGCTACACCTTC
TRBJ2-7 | TRBD1 | few | TRBV15 | CATSREAGGSYEQYF | TGTGCCACCAGCAGAGAGGCAGGGGGCTCCTACGAGCAGTACTTC
TRBJ1-4 | NA | few | TRBV29-1 | CSVREGITNEKLFF | TGCAGCGTTAGGGAAGGGATCACTAATGAAAAACTGTTTTTT
TRBJ2-6 | TRBD1 | NA | TRBV27 | CASSPTWGQGASGANVLTF | TGTGCCAGCAGCCCCACATGGGGACAGGGGGCGTCTGGGGCCAACGTCCTGACTTTC
TRBJ2-5 | NA | NA | TRBV5-1 | CASSQTFQETQYF | TGCGCCAGCAGCCAAACATTCCAAGAGACCCAGTACTTC
TRBJ2-2 | TRBD2 | few | TRBV15 | CATSRRSGRAGTGELFF | TGTGCCACCAGCAGACGTAGCGGGAGGGCGGGCACCGGGGAGCTGTTTTTT
TRBJ2-6 | NA | many | TRBV28 | CASSLYTSGANVLTF | TGTGCCAGCAGTTTATACACCTCTGGGGCCAACGTCCTGACTTTC
TRBJ2-7 | NA | NA | TRBV6-2/TRBV6-3 | CASSFVRSWEQYF | TGTGCCAGCAGCTTCGTAAGGTCGTGGGAGCAGTACTTC
TRBJ2-7 | TRBD1 | NA | TRBV27 | CASSSYGTGFGEQYF | TGTGCCAGCAGTTCTTACGGGACAGGGTTCGGCGAGCAGTACTTC
TRBJ2-2 | NA | NA | TRBV20-1 | CSAPSGRYTGELFF | TGCAGTGCTCCATCGGGCCGATACACCGGGGAGCTGTTTTTT
TRBJ2-6 | TRBD1 | NA | TRBV6-5 | CASSYPLTGLTGANVLTF | TGTGCCAGCAGTTACCCCTTGACAGGGTTAACCGGGGCCAACGTCCTGACTTTC
TRBJ1-5 | NA | many | TRBV12-3/TRBV12-4 | CASSSAGTINQPQHF | TGTGCCAGCAGTTCCGCCGGGACAATCAATCAGCCCCAGCATTTT
TRBJ2-2 | TRBD2 | many | TRBV28 | CASSLAGVFSGELFF | TGTGCCAGCAGCCTAGCGGGAGTTTTTTCCGGGGAGCTGTTTTTT
TRBJ2-2 | NA | many | TRBV12-3/TRBV12-4 | CASSLIAGIANTGELFF | TGTGCCAGCAGTTTAATCGCGGGTATCGCGAACACCGGGGAGCTGTTTTTT
TRBJ2-7 | TRBD1 | many | TRBV6-1 | CASSYRDRDHEQYF | TGTGCCAGCAGCTACCGGGACAGGGATCACGAGCAGTACTTC
TRBJ1-1 | TRBD1 | many | TRBV28 | CASSTGQGITFF | TGTGCCAGCAGTACGGGACAGGGGATAACTTTCTTT
TRBJ1-1 | NA | many | TRBV30 | CAWSEDPRTEAFF | TGTGCCTGGAGTGAGGACCCGCGCACTGAAGCTTTCTTT
TRBJ2-5 | NA | many | TRBV3-1 | CASSQYHEPSETQYF | TGTGCCAGCAGCCAATACCATGAACCGTCGGAGACCCAGTACTTC
TRBJ1-1 | NA | many | TRBV6-5 | CASSYAKLGTGEAFF | TGTGCCAGCAGTTACGCCAAACTAGGGACGGGAGAAGCTTTCTTT
TRBJ2-2 | NA | NA | TRBV20-1 | CSARELFAGELFF | TGCAGTGCTAGAGAACTATTCGCCGGGGAGCTGTTTTTT
TRBJ2-4 | NA | NA | TRBV28 | CASSPRVMGKNIQYF | TGTGCCAGCAGTCCCAGGGTCATGGGCAAAAACATTCAGTACTTC
TRBJ2-5 | NA | NA | TRBV3-1 | CASSPARVETQYF | TGTGCCAGCAGCCCAGCCCGAGTCGAGACCCAGTACTTC
TRBJ1-4 | TRBD1 | few | TRBV19 | CASSLPGTGNEKLFF | TGTGCCAGTAGTCTTCCCGGGACAGGCAATGAAAAACTGTTTTTT
TRBJ2-7 | NA | few | TRBV5-1 | CASSWSTSRTYEQYF | TGCGCCAGCAGCTGGTCGACGAGCAGAACCTACGAGCAGTACTTC
TRBJ1-1 | TRBD1 | NA | TRBV11-2 | CASSTRTGQSRAFF | TGTGCCAGCAGCACCAGGACAGGGCAAAGTCGAGCTTTCTTT
TRBJ2-7 | TRBD1 | NA | TRBV5-1 | CASSAGGASAEQYF | TGCGCCAGCAGCGCAGGGGGCGCTTCGGCCGAGCAGTACTTC
TRBJ2-7 | NA | many | TRBV12-3/TRBV12-4 | CASRDTWGAGEQYF | TGTGCCAGCAGGGATACATGGGGGGCGGGAGAGCAGTACTTC
TRBJ1-1 | TRBD1 | many | TRBV10-3 | CAISDSTGGSEAFF | TGTGCCATCAGTGACTCAACAGGGGGCTCTGAAGCTTTCTTT
TRBJ1-1 | NA | NA | TRBV7-7 | CASSNGVQRTRTEAFF | TGTGCTAGCAGCAACGGGGTACAGAGGACACGCACTGAAGCTTTCTTT
TRBJ1-2 | NA | many | TRBV28 | CASSPSGQIHYGYTF | TGCGCCAGCAGCCCGTCCGGACAGATACACTATGGCTACACCTTC
TRBJ2-3 | TRBD1 | NA | TRBV6-1 | CASSRAGTGGLTDTQYF | TGTGCCAGCAGTCGGGCCGGGACAGGGGGCTTGACAGATACGCAGTATTTT
TRBJ1-4 | TRBD1 | few | TRBV7-3 | CASSWDRPFEKLFF | TGTGCCAGCAGCTGGGACAGGCCGTTTGAAAAACTGTTTTTT
TRBJ1-2 | NA | few | TRBV7-2 | CASSLLQGSGGYTF | TGTGCCAGCAGCCTGTTACAGGGTTCCGGTGGCTACACCTTC
TRBJ2-2 | TRBD2 | NA | TRBV6-4 | CASSQGTSGTGELFF | TGTGCCAGCAGTCAAGGGACTAGCGGCACCGGGGAGCTGTTTTTT